This TCR beta chain was identified during a study of cytomegalovirus exposure and HLA in healthy donors. Across the whole study: The approximately 130 validation repertoires matched the approximately 670 first-cohort repertoires in platform, a later analysis reported. The study's findings and limits: Associated with cytomegalovirus, according to the listing, were some 150 TCR beta chains. Some public TCRs appeared in many individuals, while most sequences were rare.

Comment on this clone: The antigen is not known.

It was the roughly 110-subject validation cohort, separate from the 666-subject first cohort, to which the donors belonged. CDR3 length: 13 residues. Germline CDR1 is ENHRY and CDR2 is SYGVKD. Trimming stripped 10 bases from V and 2 bases from J, with 12 bases between. Clones were read by immunoSEQ multiplex PCR, and TCRdb kept only the in-frame ones, dropping some. Among about 69,000 clones, over 90% were seen once, and the ten largest hold more than 1%. The specimen sequenced was PBMCs. The receptor's source is a woman aged 18 to 35 in good health and CMV-seronegative. This chain joins TRBV10-3 and TRBJ1-3; D ambiguous. This CDR3 is CATVNTTGNTIYF. The CDR3 DNA follows: TGTGCCACCGTTAATACAACTGGAAACACCATATATTTT.